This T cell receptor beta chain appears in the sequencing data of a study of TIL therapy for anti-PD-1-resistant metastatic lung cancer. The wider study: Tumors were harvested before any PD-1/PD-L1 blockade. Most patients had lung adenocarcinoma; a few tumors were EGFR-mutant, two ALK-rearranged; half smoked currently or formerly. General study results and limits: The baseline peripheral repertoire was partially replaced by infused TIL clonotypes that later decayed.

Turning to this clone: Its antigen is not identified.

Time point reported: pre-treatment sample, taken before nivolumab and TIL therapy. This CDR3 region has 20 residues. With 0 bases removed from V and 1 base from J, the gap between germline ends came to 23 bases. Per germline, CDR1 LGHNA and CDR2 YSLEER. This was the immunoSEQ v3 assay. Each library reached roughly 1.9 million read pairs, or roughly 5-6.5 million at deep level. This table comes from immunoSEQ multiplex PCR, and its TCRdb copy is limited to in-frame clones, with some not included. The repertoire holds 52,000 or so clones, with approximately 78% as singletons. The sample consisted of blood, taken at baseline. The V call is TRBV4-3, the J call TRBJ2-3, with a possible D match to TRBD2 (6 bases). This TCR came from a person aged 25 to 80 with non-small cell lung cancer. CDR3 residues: CASSQDWGDEGYYGTDTQYF. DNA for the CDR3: TGCGCCAGCAGCCAAGATTGGGGGGACGAGGGTTACTACGGCACAGATACGCAGTATTTT.